A selection of T cell receptor beta chains follows, all from one sample in a study of T cells after yellow fever vaccination. TCRdb reanalysed the 5' RACE reads using MiXCR and keeps one entry per CDR3 protein. The data hold around 500,000 distinct CDR3 sequences, with just over 20% observed a single time. The sequencing here drew on PBMCs, taken more than 20 days after the first yellow fever vaccination. The origin of the receptors is a man aged 18 to 30 who received the YFV17D yellow fever vaccine. The CDR3 runs from the conserved cysteine through the conserved F or W.

>TRBJ2-3|TRBV4-3
CASSRKRGGTSTDTQYF
>TRBJ1-2|TRBV4-3
CASSPQGANYGYTF
>TRBJ1-1|TRBV7-9
CASSLEGFMNTEAFF
>TRBJ2-1|TRBV9
CASSVAGGVYNEQFF
>TRBJ1-2|TRBV20-1
CSARPPNYGYTF
>TRBJ1-2|TRBV5-4
CASSTEGIVYGYTF
>TRBJ2-1|TRBV7-6
CASSLTMALSWHEQFF
>TRBJ2-2|TRBV5-1
CASSSGQGGSGELFF
>TRBJ2-3|TRBV28
CATHGGPGTDTQYF
>TRBJ2-5|TRBV12-5
CASGLGGVETQYF
>TRBJ1-1|TRBV5-1
CASSLTLGSTEAFF
>TRBJ2-5|TRBV7-6
CASSLISSGTQETQYF
>TRBJ1-5|TRBV20-1
CSAGGLGSQPQHF
>TRBJ2-2|TRBV7-2
CASRPMPGRKTVGELFF
>TRBJ1-6|TRBV7-7
CASSAVRGSYNSPLHF
>TRBJ1-1|TRBV18
CASSPLELRTEAFF
>TRBJ1-5|TRBV7-6
CASSHSAGDQPQHF
>TRBJ1-5|TRBV20-1
CSASSPGFNQPQHF
>TRBJ1-2|TRBV29-1
CSVGTYYGYTF
>TRBJ2-3|TRBV4-2
CASSQDPLLLTDTQYF
>TRBJ2-7|TRBV4-1
CASSPGIYRGLYEQYF
>TRBJ2-2|TRBV6-6
CASSEVDTGELFF
>TRBJ2-4|TRBV18
CASSPYRGENIQYF
>TRBJ1-1|TRBV4-3
CASSQESGILNTEAFF
>TRBJ2-7|TRBV6-5
CASSYFSGGPEYEQYF
>TRBJ1-5|TRBV7-2
CASSPSKGFQPQHF
>TRBJ2-2|TRBV11-2
CASRSHRGNGGELFF
>TRBJ2-6|TRBV28
CASSFGRGATGANVLTF
>TRBJ2-3|TRBV5-1
CASSLSPPTDTQYF
>TRBJ2-5|TRBV18
CASSPFDSLETQYF
>TRBJ2-1|TRBV5-1
CASSFRTGPYSSYNEQFF
>TRBJ1-6|TRBV6-1
CASSDRLGLNYNSPLHF
>TRBJ2-3|TRBV5-5
CASSLFGATSTDTQYF
>TRBJ2-5|TRBV2
CASTRLDLQETQYF
>TRBJ1-1|TRBV11-3
CASSTDGITEAFF
>TRBJ2-1|TRBV19
CASSKNGPNNEQFF
>TRBJ1-6|TRBV5-1
CASSSHRPEGYNSPLHF
>TRBJ2-3|TRBV29-1
CSVDAGRSDTQYF
>TRBJ2-1|TRBV12-3/TRBV12-4
CASSLFGYGKFF
>TRBJ2-2|TRBV5-1
CASSPPPWTGNTGELFF
>TRBJ2-7|TRBV18
CASSPYRSYEQYF
>TRBJ2-1|TRBV25-1
CASRGGRGYNEQFF
>TRBJ1-2|TRBV27
CASSLKGASYGYTF
>TRBJ2-2|TRBV4-3
CASSPGSGYTGELFF
>TRBJ2-5|TRBV5-6
CASSSGLAVQETQYF